These T cell receptor beta chains were read from a single sample in a study of cytomegalovirus exposure and HLA in healthy donors. Sequencing used immunoSEQ multiplex PCR; TCRdb keeps in-frame clones, though not all of them. The data contain 68,000 or so clones, about nine tenths of them singletons. Input material: PBMCs. The receptors originated from a man younger than 35 in good health and CMV-seronegative. The CDR3 runs from the conserved cysteine through the conserved F or W.

J,V,CDR3
TRBJ2-7,TRBV29-1,CSALDSLYEQYF
TRBJ2-7,TRBV18,CASSPIAGTNYEQYF
TRBJ2-7,TRBV5-6,CASSLRGTSGSYEQYF
TRBJ2-7,TRBV7-9,CASSRDRGPTYEQYF
TRBJ2-3,TRBV7-2,CASSKRGDTQYF
TRBJ2-1,TRBV19,CASSIGRSPFGEQFF
TRBJ2-2,TRBV18,CASSPNTVANTGELFF
TRBJ2-2,TRBV11-2,CASPSGLAGVSGELFF
TRBJ1-1,TRBV18,CASSPQGGNTEAFF
TRBJ2-5,TRBV5-1,CASSPTGEGTQYF
TRBJ2-5,TRBV14,CASSHRGAGVETQYF
TRBJ2-2,TRBV18,CASSLRTGTGELFF
TRBJ1-1,TRBV7-9,CASSFLSDRYGAEAFF
TRBJ2-7,TRBV21-1,CASSKGTGTLPYEQYF
TRBJ1-1,TRBV6-6,CASSLAGARNAEAFF
TRBJ1-1,TRBV2,CASPGQTQGSMNTEAFF